Shown below are 8 T cell receptor beta chains from a single sample sequenced in a study of blood T cell repertoires in COVID-19. Sequenced by immunoSEQ multiplex PCR; TCRdb stores in-frame clones only, minus some. The sample records some 150,000 clones, approximately 88% being singletons. Sequenced input: peripheral blood. These receptors were collected from a man in his 70s with acute or convalescent COVID-19.

The chain has TRBV7-8 and TRBJ2-5; 10 bases match TRBD1. Germline trimming cut 6 bases from V and 2 bases from J; bases unmatched to any gene: 0. The CDR3 runs to 13 residues. Per the germline V gene, CDR1 is SGHVS and CDR2 is FQNEAQ. In DNA, the CDR3 is TGTGCCAGCAGGGACAGGGGGCAAGAGACCCAGTACTTC. It codes for CASRDRGQETQYF. Together with reference TRBV7-8 and TRBJ2-5, the CDR3 gives the full variable domain: GAGVSQSPRYKVAKRGQDVALRCDPISGHVSLFWYQQALGQGPEFLTYFQNEAQLDKSGLPSDRFFAERPEGSVSTLKIQRTQQEDSAVYLCASRDRGQETQYFGPGTRLLVL.

The V and J genes are TRBV19 and TRBJ2-1, with 7 bases matching TRBD1. V was clipped by 7 bases and J by 0 bases; unmatched bases: 9. Germline assignment: CDR1 LNHDA and CDR2 SQIVND (reference sequence). This CDR3 region has 16 residues. CDR3 sequence: CASKNSGDSSYNEQFF. CDR3 in DNA: TGTGCCAGTAAAAATTCCGGGGACAGCTCCTACAATGAGCAGTTCTTC.

V and J are TRBV15 and TRBJ1-2; 8 nucleotides line up with TRBD1. The V gene's germline CDR1 is LNHNV and CDR2 YYDKDF (reference sequence). V trimming: 1 base; J trimming: 7 bases; junction bases outside the gene matches: 8. This CDR3 contains 15 residues. The DNA of the CDR3 is TGTGCCACCAGCAGAGTAGGACAGGGATCGGGTGGCTACACCTTC. The encoded protein is CATSRVGQGSGGYTF.

The CDR3 spells CASSPPSGGEETQYF. DNA of the CDR3: TGTGCCAGCTCACCACCGAGCGGGGGGGAAGAGACCCAGTACTTC. The chain has TRBV18 and TRBJ2-5; TRBD2 aligns across 10 bases. The CDR3 has 15 residues. Germline lookup yields CDR1 KGHSH and CDR2 LQKENI. Trimming removed 0 bases from V and 3 bases from J; junction bases left unmatched: 1. Complete variable domain (other parts from reference TRBV18 and TRBJ2-5): NAGVMQNPRHLVRRRGQEARLRCSPMKGHSHVYWYRQLPEEGLKFMVYLQKENIIDESGMPKERFSAEFPKEGPSILRIQQVVRGDSAAYFCASSPPSGGEETQYFGPGTRLLVL.

The chain employs TRBV5-1 and TRBJ2-5, with TRBD1 matching 7 bases. This CDR3 comprises 15 residues. The V segment lost 2 bases and the J segment 4 bases; nucleotides outside the gene matches: 8. CDR1 and CDR2 (germline): SGHRS, YFSETQ. The CDR3 DNA follows: TGCGCCAGCAGCTTACAGGGACAGCGAAGAGAGACCCAGTACTTC. It encodes CASSLQGQRRETQYF.

The V and J genes are TRBV29-1 and TRBJ1-4; D is unclear. Deletions cut 6 bases from V and 7 bases from J, with 18 bases between. This CDR3 contains 14 residues. Per germline, CDR1 SQVTM and CDR2 ANQGSEA. Here the CDR3 reads CSVSPDGGIEKLFF. The CDR3 coding sequence is TGCAGCGTGAGTCCAGACGGAGGCATTGAAAAACTGTTTTTT.

The chain recombines TRBV9 with TRBJ2-1; 9 bases map to TRBD1. The germline V gene has CDR1 SGDLS and CDR2 YYNGEE. CDR3 size: 14 residues. Germline trimming cut 4 bases from V and 4 bases from J; bases unmatched to any gene: 3. The CDR3 loop reads CASSHGTGYNEQFF. The CDR3, as DNA: TGTGCCAGCAGCCACGGGACAGGGTACAATGAGCAGTTCTTC.

This clone showed up just once. The chain recombines TRBV9 with TRBJ1-3, with D possibly being TRBD1 (5 bases). The CDR3 contains 15 residues. Between the trimmed V and J ends, which lost 1 base and 1 base, there was a span of 9 bases. Germline values: CDR1 SGDLS, CDR2 YYNGEE. CDR3 DNA sequence: TGTGCCAGCAGCGTAAGGGGTGCATCTGGAAACACCATATATTTT. As protein: CASSVRGASGNTIYF.